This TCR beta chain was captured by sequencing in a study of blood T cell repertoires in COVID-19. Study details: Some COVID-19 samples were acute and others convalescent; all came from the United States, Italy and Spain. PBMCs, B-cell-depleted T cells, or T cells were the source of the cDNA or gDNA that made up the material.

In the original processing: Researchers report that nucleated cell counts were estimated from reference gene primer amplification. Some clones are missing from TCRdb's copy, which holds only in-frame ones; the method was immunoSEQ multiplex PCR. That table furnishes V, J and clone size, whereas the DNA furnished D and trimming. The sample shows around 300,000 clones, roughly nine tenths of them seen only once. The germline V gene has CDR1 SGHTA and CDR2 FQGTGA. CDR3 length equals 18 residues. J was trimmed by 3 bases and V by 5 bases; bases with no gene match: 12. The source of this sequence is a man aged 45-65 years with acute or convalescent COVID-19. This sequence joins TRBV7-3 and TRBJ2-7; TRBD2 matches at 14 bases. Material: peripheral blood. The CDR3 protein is CASSRGLAGGDSFYEQYF. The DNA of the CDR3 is TGTGCCAGCAGCCGAGGACTAGCGGGGGGCGATTCTTTCTACGAGCAGTACTTC.